This TCR beta chain emerged from a study of tumor and adjacent non-tumor tissue in lung cancer. The library came from three nested PCR rounds adapted from ARM-PCR protocols. TCRdb reprocessed the multiplex PCR reads with MiXCR, giving one entry per CDR3 protein. Of roughly 67,000 distinct CDR3 sequences in the sample, just under 60% are singletons; the top ten hold 20% to 25%. The CDR3 sequence is 13 residues long. CDR1 and CDR2 (germline): SQVTM, ANQGSEA. Trimming took off 6 bases at V and 1 base at J, with 12 bases between the two ends. This clonotype was detected many times. RNA was extracted from bulk tissue without any cell sorting. Between August and November 2014, newly diagnosed, chemotherapy-naive lung cancer patients underwent thoracic surgery in China.

The sequenced sample was lung tumor tissue. The clonotype was recovered from a man aged 45-65 years with non-small cell lung cancer. The chain couples TRBV29-1 to TRBJ1-1; tentatively, D is TRBD1 (6 bases). CDR3 coding DNA: TGCAGCGTCGAGAGACAGGCGAACACTGAAGCTTTCTTT. This gives the protein CSVERQANTEAFF.